Following are 30 T cell receptor beta chains from one sample sequenced in a study of T cells in localized non-small cell lung cancer. The data were produced by immunoSEQ multiplex PCR, yet TCRdb's version contains in-frame clones alone and is incomplete. The table has 37,000 or so clones, roughly 88% seen once. The sequences come from peripheral blood, collected before any cancer treatment. The origin of the receptors is a woman aged 35-70 years with stage I lung adenocarcinoma.

The V gene is TRBV19, the J gene TRBJ1-3; no firm D call. Germline V CDR1 and CDR2: LNHDA, SQIVND (reference sequence). Trimming shortened V by 5 bases and J by 0 bases, and 11 bases separated the two germline ends. The CDR3 extends over 15 amino acids. The CDR3, as DNA: TGTGCCAGTAGTGCCGGGTCTTACTCTGGAAACACCATATATTTT. Protein product: CASSAGSYSGNTIYF.

The V call is TRBV29-1, the J call TRBJ1-2; D is uncertain. Germline V lookup: CDR1 SQVTM, CDR2 ANQGSEA. The V gene lost 5 bases and the J gene lost 8 bases, with 18 bases spanning the gap. The CDR3 has 13 amino acids. Here the CDR3 reads CSVIPGSTQGYTF. The CDR3 bases are TGCAGCGTTATTCCCGGGTCCACTCAAGGCTACACCTTC.

This rearrangement joins TRBV28 to TRBJ2-7; TRBD2 aligns across 8 bases. V lost 7 bases, J lost 8 bases, and 4 bases stayed unmatched. This CDR3 is built from 11 residues. Germline V gives CDR1 MDHEN, CDR2 SYDVKM. CDR3 sequence (DNA): TGTGCCAGCACGGGGGGGTACAAGCAGTACTTC. Translated: CASTGGYKQYF.

The chain carries TRBV5-1 and TRBJ2-3, with D possibly being TRBD1 or TRBD2 (5 bases each). Germline V lookup: CDR1 SGHRS, CDR2 YFSETQ. Deletions cut 3 bases from V and 0 bases from J, with 8 bases between. The CDR3 length is 14 residues. In DNA form, the CDR3 reads TGCGCCAGCAGCTACCGGGACAGCACAGATACGCAGTATTTT. This sequence encodes CASSYRDSTDTQYF.

The V gene is TRBV5-1, the J gene TRBJ1-4; D is ambiguous. Germline V CDR1 and CDR2: SGHRS, YFSETQ. This CDR3 region has 15 residues. Trimming shortened V by 4 bases and J by 8 bases, and 18 bases separated the two germline ends. The DNA of the CDR3 is TGCGCCAGCAGCCTCTCGACTCCTGGGAGAGAAAAACTGTTTTTT. Translated: CASSLSTPGREKLFF.

V gene TRBV19 combines with J gene TRBJ1-1, with TRBD1 identical over 7 bases. This CDR3 is built from 15 residues. Germline V gene lookup returns CDR1 LNHDA and CDR2 SQIVND (reference sequence). J gave up 0 bases and V 5 bases, and 6 bases lay outside the gene matches. As DNA, the CDR3 is TGTGCCAGTAGTCCCCAACAGGGGTTGAACACTGAAGCTTTCTTT. Protein sequence: CASSPQQGLNTEAFF.

The chain links TRBV19 to TRBJ2-7; perhaps TRBD2 as D (5 bases). This CDR3 contains 15 residues. V lost 4 bases and J 1 base, leaving 14 bases between the germline ends. Germline CDR1 and CDR2: LNHDA and SQIVND (reference sequence). In DNA, the CDR3 is TGTGCCAGTAGTAACCCGGGGAAGAAGTCCTACGAGCAGTACTTC. Its protein product is CASSNPGKKSYEQYF. The entire variable domain, with the rest obtained from reference TRBV19 and TRBJ2-7, is as follows: DGGITQSPKYLFRKEGQNVTLSCEQNLNHDAMYWYRQDPGQGLRLIYYSQIVNDFQKGDIAEGYSVSREKKESFPLTVTSAQKNPTAFYLCASSNPGKKSYEQYFGPGTRLTVT.

The chain links TRBV25-1 to TRBJ2-1; tentatively, D is TRBD1 or TRBD2 (7 bases each). Germline assignment: CDR1 MGHDK and CDR2 SYGVNS. Between the trimmed V and J ends, which lost 1 base and 9 bases, there was a span of 16 bases. The CDR3 is made up of 15 amino acids. In nucleotides, the CDR3 is TGTGCCAGCAGTGAATGGGGGGGACAGACGAGTGAGCAGTTCTTC. As protein: CASSEWGGQTSEQFF.

The chain links TRBV5-1 to TRBJ2-5; D gene uncertain. The CDR3 is 16 residues long. Trimming took 0 bases from V and 4 from J, leaving 16 bases between them. Germline V gene sequence: CDR1 SGHRS, CDR2 YFSETQ. In nucleotides, the CDR3 is TGCGCCAGCAGCTTGGCCGGGCTAGGGTACGGAGAGACCCAGTACTTC. Amino acids: CASSLAGLGYGETQYF. The full variable domain, with the rest looked up from reference TRBV5-1 and TRBJ2-5, is KAGVTQTPRYLIKTRGQQVTLSCSPISGHRSVSWYQQTPGQGLQFLFEYFSETQRNKGNFPGRFSGRQFSNSRSEMNVSTLELGDSALYLCASSLAGLGYGETQYFGPGTRLLVL.

This clone was observed a few times. The V and J genes are TRBV30 and TRBJ1-5; D remains unclear. CDR3 length: 13 residues. Germline CDR1 is GTSNPN and CDR2 is SVGIG (reference sequence). V was cut by 3 bases and J by 1 base, with 7 bases left in between. The CDR3: CAWSLESNQPQHF. The CDR3 DNA sequence: TGTGCCTGGAGCTTGGAGAGCAATCAGCCCCAGCATTTT.

The rearrangement uses TRBV19 and TRBJ2-1; 14 bases agree with TRBD2. Germline V gene sequence: CDR1 LNHDA, CDR2 SQIVND (reference sequence). CDR3 length equals 16 residues. Unmatched junction bases numbered 8, after V lost 5 bases and J lost 8 bases. The CDR3 sequence: CASSPSGTSGRYEQFF. CDR3 bases: TGTGCCAGTAGTCCCTCAGGGACTAGCGGGAGATATGAGCAGTTCTTC.

The genes are TRBV28 and TRBJ2-7, with 9 bases identical to TRBD2. CDR3 length equals 17 residues. The germline CDR1 and CDR2 sequences are MDHEN and SYDVKM. V trimming: 2 bases; J trimming: 3 bases; junction bases outside the gene matches: 11. The CDR3 loop is CASSLGLAGSLSYEQYF. The CDR3, as DNA: TGTGCCAGCAGTTTAGGGCTAGCGGGATCTCTGAGCTACGAGCAGTACTTC. Based on the CDR3 plus reference TRBV28 and TRBJ2-7, the full variable domain is DVKVTQSSRYLVKRTGEKVFLECVQDMDHENMFWYRQDPGLGLRLIYFSYDVKMKEKGDIPEGYSVSREKKERFSLILESASTNQTSMYLCASSLGLAGSLSYEQYFGPGTRLTVT.

V and J are TRBV16 and TRBJ1-5; no firm D call. CDR1 is KGHSY, CDR2 FQNENV, per germline. Trimming pared 2 bases from V and 3 bases from J, leaving 11 bases between. This CDR3 is built from 15 residues. DNA for the CDR3: TGTGCCAGCAGCCAACTACAGCAGTCCAATCAGCCCCAGCATTTT. This translates into CASSQLQQSNQPQHF.

The chain joins TRBV11-3 to TRBJ2-7; 12 nucleotides align to TRBD1. The CDR3 is made up of 15 amino acids. CDR1 is SGHNT and CDR2 is YENEEA in the germline V gene. Losses at the gene ends were 4 bases for V and 5 bases for J; bases not matched to a gene: 6. The CDR3: CASSSGTGGGDEQYF. CDR3 nucleotide sequence: TGTGCCAGCAGCTCTGGGACAGGGGGCGGCGACGAGCAGTACTTC. Full variable domain (outside the CDR3, taken from reference TRBV11-3 and TRBJ2-7): EAGVVQSPRYKIIEKKQPVAFWCNPISGHNTLYWYLQNLGQGPELLIRYENEEAVDDSQLPKDRFSAERLKGVDSTLKIQPAELGDSAVYLCASSSGTGGGDEQYFGPGTRLTVT.

The rearrangement uses TRBV5-4 and TRBJ2-7; 12 nucleotides match TRBD2. The CDR3 is made up of 15 amino acids. The V gene end was trimmed by 5 bases and the J gene end by 6 bases; junction bases not matched to a gene: 9. In germline, CDR1 is SGHNT, CDR2 YYREEE (reference sequence). Here the CDR3 reads CASSSAGTSGSEQYF. CDR3 nucleotides: TGTGCCAGCAGTTCGGCCGGGACTAGCGGGTCCGAGCAGTACTTC.

The chain joins TRBV5-1 to TRBJ1-1; no clear D gene. Per the germline V gene, CDR1 is SGHRS and CDR2 is YFSETQ. The CDR3 is made up of 13 amino acids. Trimming removed 2 bases from V and 2 bases from J, with 7 bases in between. CDR3 coding DNA: TGCGCCAGCAGCTTCGCATCTAACACTGAAGCTTTCTTT. Amino acids: CASSFASNTEAFF.

The chain carries TRBV9 and TRBJ2-2, with TRBD1 identical over 7 bases. The CDR3 is made up of 16 amino acids. Germline CDR1 and CDR2: SGDLS and YYNGEE. Trimming removed 4 bases from V and 1 base from J; junction bases left unmatched: 7. The CDR3 nucleotides read TGTGCCAGCAGCCCCGGACAGGTAGAGAACACCGGGGAGCTGTTTTTT. Protein product: CASSPGQVENTGELFF.

This sequence joins TRBV2 and TRBJ2-3; weak D call: TRBD1 (5 bases). Trimming took off 8 bases at V and 0 bases at J, with 12 bases between the two ends. Germline CDR1 and CDR2: SNHLY and FYNNEI. This CDR3 is 14 amino acids long. CDR3 region: CASVKDTSTDTQYF. In DNA, the CDR3 is TGTGCCAGCGTCAAGGACACAAGCACAGATACGCAGTATTTT.

The rearrangement joins TRBV19 to TRBJ2-1; TRBD2 aligns across 7 bases. The V gene end was trimmed by 5 bases and the J gene end by 4 bases; junction bases not matched to a gene: 8. The CDR3 loop spans 15 amino acids. Per germline, CDR1 LNHDA and CDR2 SQIVND (reference sequence). The CDR3 region is CASSGPGGAYNEQFF. CDR3 sequence (DNA): TGTGCCAGTAGTGGCCCGGGGGGAGCGTACAATGAGCAGTTCTTC.

This chain connects TRBV6-5 to TRBJ2-7; 11 bases are shared with TRBD1. Germline V gene sequence: CDR1 MNHEY, CDR2 SVGAGI. With 6 bases clipped from V and 3 bases from J, the junction kept 7 bases outside the gene matches. This CDR3 has 15 residues. The CDR3 loop is CASSLDRGPIYEQYF. The CDR3 coding sequence is TGTGCCAGCAGCTTGGACAGGGGGCCGATCTACGAGCAGTACTTC.

In nucleotides, the CDR3 is TGCAGCGTGGGACAGCAAGGAGAGACCCAGTACTTC. Its translation is CSVGQQGETQYF. The chain carries TRBV29-1 and TRBJ2-5; 7 positions match TRBD1. This CDR3 comprises 12 residues. J gave up 4 bases and V 6 bases, and 5 bases lay outside the gene matches. Looked up from germline, CDR1 is SQVTM and CDR2 is ANQGSEA.

CDR3 DNA: TGTGCCAGCAACATAGGCTATCAAGAGACCCAGTACTTC. Its protein is CASNIGYQETQYF. The rearrangement joins TRBV5-8 to TRBJ2-5; D gene uncertain. In germline, CDR1 is SGHTS, CDR2 YDEGEE. Trimming cost V 6 bases and J 2 bases, with 11 bases left between them. The CDR3 has 13 amino acids.

J is TRBJ1-5 and V is TRBV20-1; TRBD1 matches 7 bases. The CDR3 is made up of 11 amino acids. CDR1 and CDR2 (germline): DFQATT, SNEGSKA (reference sequence). The trim removed 6 bases at V and 15 bases at J, leaving 11 bases unmatched. The CDR3 DNA reads TGCAGTGCCCTGGAGGGACAGTTTGCGCATTTT. This encodes CSALEGQFAHF.

This clone was counted a single time. The CDR3 DNA follows: TGTGCCAGCAGCTTAGGACCTGGAAAAGAGACCCAGTACTTC. This codes for CASSLGPGKETQYF. The chain employs TRBV7-6 and TRBJ2-5; D is ambiguous. V shed 1 base and J shed 3 bases, with 9 bases lying between them. The CDR3 runs 14 residues. In germline, CDR1 is SGHVS, CDR2 FNYEAQ.

The chain employs TRBV6-6 and TRBJ2-7; 7 bases line up with TRBD1. Per germline, CDR1 MNHNY and CDR2 SVGAGI (reference sequence). Unmatched junction bases numbered 6, after V lost 5 bases and J lost 2 bases. The CDR3 is made up of 14 amino acids. CDR3 coding DNA: TGTGCCAGCAGTAAACTGGACAGGACCTACGAGCAGTACTTC. This translates into CASSKLDRTYEQYF.

The V and J genes are TRBV5-5 and TRBJ2-7, with 12 bases fitting TRBD2. J lost 1 base, V lost 3 bases, and 2 bases had no gene match. Germline V gene data show CDR1 as SGHKS and CDR2 as YYEKEE (reference sequence). There are 15 residues in the CDR3. The CDR3 DNA follows: TGTGCCAGCAGCTCGACTAGCGGGAGTTCCTACGAGCAGTACTTC. Translation gives CASSSTSGSSYEQYF.

The chain uses TRBV6-5 and TRBJ2-1; 10 bases fit TRBD1. Losses at the gene ends were 6 bases for V and 5 bases for J; bases not matched to a gene: 7. The CDR3 extends over 15 amino acids. Germline V gene sequence: CDR1 MNHEY, CDR2 SVGAGI. CDR3: CASRPGQGGNNEQFF. The CDR3 bases are TGTGCCAGCAGACCTGGACAGGGGGGGAACAATGAGCAGTTCTTC.

The V call is TRBV30, the J call TRBJ1-2; D gene uncertain. V was pared by 2 bases and J by 3 bases, with 7 bases between. CDR1 is GTSNPN and CDR2 is SVGIG in the germline V gene (reference sequence). This CDR3 is built from 12 residues. CDR3 sequence reads: CAWSPGDYGYTF. The CDR3 DNA sequence: TGTGCCTGGAGTCCCGGGGACTATGGCTACACCTTC.

The chain links TRBV6-5 to TRBJ1-1; D unresolved. The CDR3 spans 13 residues. Germline V lookup: CDR1 MNHEY, CDR2 SVGAGI. Trimming shortened V by 2 bases and J by 1 base, and 5 bases separated the two germline ends. CDR3 bases: TGTGCCAGCAGTTACCAGTGGAACACTGAAGCTTTCTTT. Amino acid sequence: CASSYQWNTEAFF.

This chain uses TRBV5-1 with TRBJ2-7; D might be TRBD2 (6 bases). V lost 4 bases, J lost 2 bases, and 16 bases lay in between. Germline lookup yields CDR1 SGHRS and CDR2 YFSETQ. The CDR3 length is 15 residues. In DNA, the CDR3 is TGCGCCAGCAGCGTTAGACTAGGCTCGGCCTACGAGCAGTACTTC. The encoded protein is CASSVRLGSAYEQYF.